Listed here is a single T cell receptor beta chain. Original handling: By means of reference gene primer amplification, nucleated cell counts were estimated. The repertoire was sequenced with immunoSEQ multiplex PCR; TCRdb's copy has only in-frame clones and lacks some. V, J and clone size are taken as reported in that table, and D and trimming were inferred from the DNA itself. The repertoire holds approximately 230,000 clones, with around nine tenths as singletons. The data derive from a study of blood T cell repertoires in COVID-19. About the research overall: Acute and convalescent COVID-19 specimens originated in the United States, Italy and Spain. In each case, the material was cDNA or gDNA derived from T cells, B-cell-depleted T cells, or PBMCs.

Sequencing used peripheral blood. This TCR came from a man aged 80 or over with acute or convalescent COVID-19.

The CDR3 reads CASSLVGTGTNTGELFF. The CDR3 nucleotides read TGTGCCAGCAGCTTAGTGGGGACAGGGACGAACACCGGGGAGCTGTTTTTT. This chain connects TRBV7-2 to TRBJ2-2, with 9 nucleotides matching TRBD1. The ends lost 1 base at V and 0 bases at J; junction bases unmatched: 3. This CDR3 region has 17 residues. Germline CDR1 is SGHTA and CDR2 is FQGNSA.